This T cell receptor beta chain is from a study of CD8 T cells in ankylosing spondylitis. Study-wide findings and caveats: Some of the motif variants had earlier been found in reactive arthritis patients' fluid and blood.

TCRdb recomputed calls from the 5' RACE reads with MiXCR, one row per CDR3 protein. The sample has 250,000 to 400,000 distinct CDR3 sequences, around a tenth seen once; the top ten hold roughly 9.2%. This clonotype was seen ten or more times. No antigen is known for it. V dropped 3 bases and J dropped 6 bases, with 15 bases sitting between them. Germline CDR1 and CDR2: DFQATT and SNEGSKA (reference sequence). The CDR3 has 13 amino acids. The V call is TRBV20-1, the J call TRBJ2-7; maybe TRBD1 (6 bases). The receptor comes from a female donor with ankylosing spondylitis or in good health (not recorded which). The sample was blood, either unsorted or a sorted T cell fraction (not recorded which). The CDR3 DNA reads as TGCAGTGCTAGGACAGCCGTACAGGGCGAGCAGTACTTC. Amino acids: CSARTAVQGEQYF.